This record looks at one TCR beta chain sequence and its context. Assay: immunoSEQ multiplex PCR; the TCRdb copy retains only in-frame clones and omits some. The sample lists tens of thousands of clones; around 88% were seen once. The data belong to a study of blood T cell repertoires in COVID-19. This CDR3 region has 13 residues. CDR1 KGHDR and CDR2 SFDVKD come from the germline V gene. Trimming pared 8 bases from V and 3 bases from J, leaving 12 bases between. This TCR was recovered from a human donor in a cohort sampled during active COVID-19. Sequencing used peripheral blood. The chain employs TRBV24-1 and TRBJ1-2, with a weak D call TRBD1 (6 bases). The CDR3 nucleotides are TGTGCCACCATTCTCGACAGGCACTATGGCTACACCTTC. Protein sequence: CATILDRHYGYTF.